Sequencing of this T cell receptor (beta chain) was carried out in a study of cytomegalovirus exposure and HLA in healthy donors. Regarding the study as a whole: In a later analysis, TCR beta V- and J-gene trimming was associated with a missense DCLRE1C variant. Across donors, sequencing depth was assumed by presence/absence analyses to be roughly uniform.

To note about this clone: What it binds is not known.

This CDR3 has 12 residues. Germline assignment: CDR1 SGHDT and CDR2 YYEEEE. Vbeta (60) and Jbeta (13) primers were used in the PCR. The method was immunoSEQ multiplex PCR; TCRdb's version includes in-frame clones alone and lacks a portion of them. Of roughly 230,000 clones listed, about nine tenths are singletons. V gene TRBV5-6 combines with J gene TRBJ1-3; D call uncertain. TRBJ2-2 matches the DNA end more closely, so the J call is doubtful. Sequencing was performed on PBMCs. The source is a girl aged 2 to 10 in good health and CMV-seronegative. The CDR3 is CASSLVGGELFF. The CDR3, as DNA: TGTGCCAGCAGCTTGGTCGGCGGGGAGCTGTTTTTT.